One and the same sample provided the 8 T cell receptor beta chains below, sequenced in a study of stem cell transplantation in POMP-related autoinflammatory disease. Profiling relied on immunoSEQ multiplex PCR, and the TCRdb table lists in-frame clones only, not all of them. The table has roughly 70,000 clones, roughly 90% seen once; the top ten hold about 0.66%. Material: CD4+ T cells from PBMCs, obtained after stem cell transplantation. These receptors were taken from a human patient with POMP-related autoinflammation and immune dysregulation (PRAID). Some T cells may be graft donor cells.

The rearrangement links TRBV6-5 to TRBJ2-3, with 10 bases that match TRBD2. J was trimmed by 5 bases and V by 7 bases; bases with no gene match: 9. Germline V gene data show CDR1 as MNHEY and CDR2 as SVGAGI. The CDR3 loop spans 15 amino acids. CDR3 loop: CASKTLAGVEDTQYF. Here the CDR3 DNA reads TGTGCCAGCAAGACCCTAGCGGGAGTGGAAGATACGCAGTATTTT.

This chain's CDR3 is CASSSEDGTGPQETQYF. As DNA, the CDR3 is TGCGCCAGCAGCTCGGAAGATGGGACAGGACCTCAAGAGACCCAGTACTTC. The chain is built from TRBV5-1 and TRBJ2-5; 8 bases are shared with TRBD1. Germline V gene sequence: CDR1 SGHRS, CDR2 YFSETQ. This CDR3 is 17 amino acids long. V lost 3 bases and J lost 2; bases outside the gene matches: 12. The full variable domain, completed using reference TRBV5-1 and TRBJ2-5, is KAGVTQTPRYLIKTRGQQVTLSCSPISGHRSVSWYQQTPGQGLQFLFEYFSETQRNKGNFPGRFSGRQFSNSRSEMNVSTLELGDSALYLCASSSEDGTGPQETQYFGPGTRLLVL.

The chain is built from TRBV6-5 and TRBJ1-5, with D tentatively TRBD1 (5 bases). The CDR3 runs to 15 residues. CDR1 MNHEY and CDR2 SVGAGI come from the germline V gene. V lost 4 bases, J lost 2 bases, and 12 bases lay in between. The CDR3 sequence is CASSFRRGGNQPQHF. DNA of the CDR3: TGTGCCAGCAGTTTTAGGCGGGGGGGCAATCAGCCCCAGCATTTT.

Note on this clone: Other nucleotide sequences from this sample produce the same CDR3. V gene TRBV5-1 combines with J gene TRBJ1-1, with D hard to call. V lost 0 bases and J lost 0, with 3 bases in between. The germline CDR1 and CDR2 sequences are SGHRS and YFSETQ. The CDR3 has 13 residues. CDR3: CASSLALNTEAFF. The CDR3 DNA reads TGCGCCAGCAGCTTGGCCCTGAACACTGAAGCTTTCTTT.

This sequence joins TRBV6-5 and TRBJ1-1, with no clear D. The germline V and J ends were trimmed by 6 bases and 4 bases, with 15 bases remaining between them. Germline CDR1 MNHEY, CDR2 SVGAGI. The CDR3 runs 14 residues. CDR3 coding DNA: TGTGCCAGCAGACGAAGGGAGGTGAGCACTGAAGCTTTCTTT. This translates into CASRRREVSTEAFF.

This chain uses TRBV5-1 with TRBJ2-3; 12 bases fit TRBD2. The CDR3 runs 16 residues. V shed 0 bases, J shed 4 bases, and the junction held 3 bases outside the gene matches. From germline, CDR1 is SGHRS and CDR2 YFSETQ. The DNA of the CDR3 is TGCGCCAGCAGCTTGGTGCTAGCGGGAGGGTCAGATACGCAGTATTTT. It codes for CASSLVLAGGSDTQYF. Full variable domain (outside the CDR3, taken from reference TRBV5-1 and TRBJ2-3): KAGVTQTPRYLIKTRGQQVTLSCSPISGHRSVSWYQQTPGQGLQFLFEYFSETQRNKGNFPGRFSGRQFSNSRSEMNVSTLELGDSALYLCASSLVLAGGSDTQYFGPGTRLTVL.

The chain is built from TRBV7-9 and TRBJ2-1; 9 bases map to TRBD2. The CDR3 extends over 16 amino acids. Germline V gene lookup returns CDR1 SEHNR and CDR2 FQNEAQ (reference sequence). Trimming removed 5 bases from V and 4 bases from J; junction bases left unmatched: 9. The CDR3 loop is CASSPRGTSFYNEQFF. As DNA, the CDR3 is TGTGCCAGCAGCCCACGGGGGACTAGCTTTTACAATGAGCAGTTCTTC.

The chain uses TRBV19 and TRBJ2-7; no firm D call. V gave up 4 bases and J gave up 6 bases, with 16 bases separating them. Per the germline V gene, CDR1 is LNHDA and CDR2 is SQIVND (reference sequence). The CDR3 has 14 amino acids. The CDR3 loop reads CASSTETPLGEQYF. DNA of the CDR3: TGTGCCAGTAGTACGGAGACACCGTTGGGCGAGCAGTACTTC.